Presented here are 9 T cell receptor beta chains from one specimen sequenced in a study of long-term antiretroviral therapy in people with HIV. Assay version v3.0 of immunoSEQ was used, and it was run at survey level. Measured with immunoSEQ multiplex PCR; TCRdb has only the in-frame clones, and not every one. The sample includes approximately 19,000 clones, roughly 78% of them seen just once. Sequenced here: unsorted PBMCs, sampled at the start of antiretroviral therapy, before treatment. These receptors all come from a man between 18 and 29 years old with HIV.

This chain joins TRBV19 and TRBJ1-1; D is uncertain. V lost 2 bases, J lost 0 bases, and 10 bases lay in between. This CDR3 comprises 15 residues. CDR1 is LNHDA and CDR2 is SQIVND in the germline V gene (reference sequence). The CDR3 sequence: CASSIRGIVNTEAFF. DNA of the CDR3: TGTGCCAGTAGTATAAGAGGGATTGTGAACACTGAAGCTTTCTTT.

The chain recombines TRBV6-5 with TRBJ2-3; no definite D call. The germline CDR1 and CDR2 sequences are MNHEY and SVGAGI. The CDR3 loop spans 15 amino acids. The V gene lost 5 bases and the J gene lost 0 bases, with 12 bases spanning the gap. The CDR3 nucleotides read TGTGCCAGCAGTCCTGGGTACTCCAGCACAGATACGCAGTATTTT. Its protein is CASSPGYSSTDTQYF.

The table lists this clone with a few counts. The V call is TRBV29-1, the J call TRBJ2-3, with 7 bases identical to TRBD2. J gave up 2 bases and V 3 bases, and 8 bases lay outside the gene matches. Looked up from germline, CDR1 is SQVTM and CDR2 is ANQGSEA. The CDR3 has 15 residues. This CDR3 is CSVDGGGPSTDTQYF. The CDR3 DNA reads as TGCAGCGTTGATGGCGGGGGACCATCCACAGATACGCAGTATTTT.

The chain carries TRBV4-3 and TRBJ1-1; D gene unclear. The CDR3 loop spans 13 amino acids. Between the trimmed V and J ends, which lost 4 bases and 10 bases, there was a span of 16 bases. Germline lookup yields CDR1 LGHNA and CDR2 YSLEER. The CDR3 is CASSRTQEGGAFF. The DNA for the CDR3 is TGCGCCAGCAGCCGCACCCAGGAAGGTGGAGCTTTCTTT.

Only one count was recorded for this clone. The rearrangement uses TRBV5-4 and TRBJ2-7; D is uncertain. Trimming stripped 0 bases from V and 0 bases from J, with 13 bases between. The length of the CDR3 is 16 residues. Germline CDR1 reads SGHNT; CDR2 reads YYREEE (reference sequence). In DNA form, the CDR3 reads TGTGCCAGCAGCTTGGTTGTACATGGAAGCTCCTACGAGCAGTACTTC. Translated, it gives CASSLVVHGSSYEQYF.

The chain recombines TRBV7-2 with TRBJ2-5; D call uncertain. V was clipped by 2 bases and J by 4 bases, with 8 bases between them. Germline loops: CDR1 SGHTA, CDR2 FQGNSA. The CDR3 covers 13 residues. The CDR3 bases are TGTGCCAGCAGCTTATCTAGGGCAGAGACCCAGTACTTC. Translation: CASSLSRAETQYF.

The V call is TRBV5-1, the J call TRBJ1-5, with D uncertain. Germline values: CDR1 SGHRS, CDR2 YFSETQ. Deletions cut 0 bases from V and 4 bases from J, with 8 bases between. This CDR3 spans 14 amino acids. CDR3 loop: CASSLGAGNQPQHF. CDR3 in DNA: TGCGCCAGCAGCTTGGGGGCGGGGAATCAGCCCCAGCATTTT.

This clone is categorized as medium-sized. This chain links TRBV7-2 with TRBJ1-1, with unresolved D. Germline V lookup: CDR1 SGHTA, CDR2 FQGNSA. This CDR3 has 13 amino acids. V gave up 5 bases and J gave up 0 bases, with 7 bases separating them. The CDR3 coding sequence is TGTGCCAGCAGCCTTCAACTGAACACTGAAGCTTTCTTT. Amino acids: CASSLQLNTEAFF.

The J gene is TRBJ1-1, the V gene TRBV19; D call uncertain. Germline assignment: CDR1 LNHDA and CDR2 SQIVND (reference sequence). Trimming removed 10 bases from V and 3 bases from J, with 24 bases in between. The CDR3 has 16 amino acids. The chain's CDR3 is CATASLRYDGDTEAFF. The CDR3 DNA follows: TGTGCCACCGCTTCACTTCGATACGACGGAGACACTGAAGCTTTCTTT.